These 3 T cell receptor beta chains originate from one sample sequenced in a study of early T cells in non-severe SARS-CoV-2 infection. TCRdb re-called the 5' RACE reads through MiXCR, storing one row per CDR3 protein. The sample has about 26,000 distinct CDR3 sequences, roughly 4.2% seen once. Sequencing was performed on whole blood. These receptors were taken from an adult who was a healthcare worker with PCR-confirmed SARS-CoV-2 infection or an uninfected control (not recorded which).

By its share, this clonotype is medium-sized. V gene TRBV20-1 combines with J gene TRBJ2-5; 8 positions match TRBD2. In germline, CDR1 is DFQATT, CDR2 SNEGSKA (reference sequence). This CDR3 contains 13 residues. Trimming took 6 bases from V and 5 from J; bases not matched to a gene: 8. This CDR3 reads CSAPSGGVETQYF. The CDR3 coding sequence is TGCAGTGCCCCGTCGGGGGGGGTGGAGACCCAGTACTTC.

This clonotype came up many times. V gene TRBV29-1 combines with J gene TRBJ1-3; D unclear. Germline V gives CDR1 SQVTM, CDR2 ANQGSEA. V lost 3 bases and J lost 4, with 10 bases in between. This CDR3 comprises 13 residues. The CDR3 DNA is TGCAGCGTTGATTCACATGCCGGAAACACCATATATTTT. Translation gives CSVDSHAGNTIYF.

The sample holds a few counts of this clonotype. The chain joins TRBV6-6 to TRBJ1-6; weak D call: TRBD1 (5 bases). The CDR3 is 14 residues long. Germline values: CDR1 MNHNY, CDR2 SVGAGI (reference sequence). V was trimmed by 5 bases and J by 8 bases, leaving 13 bases between them. Written as DNA, the CDR3 is TGTGCCAGCAGTCCCCAGGGTGGCGATTCACCCCTCCACTTT. This codes for CASSPQGGDSPLHF.